A single sample gave rise to the 25 T cell receptor beta chains below, sequenced in a study of blood T cells in healthy people across ages. Primed by a sample-barcoded 5' primer and a J-beta primer mix, a second PCR proceeded for roughly 7 to 11 cycles. TCRdb re-derived calls from the 5' RACE reads in MiXCR, one entry per CDR3 protein. This sample has hundreds of thousands of distinct CDR3 sequences, with nearly 60% found just once. The specimen sequenced was blood. Source of these receptors: a man aged 30 to 45 in good health.

This chain connects TRBV5-1 to TRBJ2-1; 9 bases agree with TRBD2. The junction had 11 bases not matched to a gene; V was cut back by 1 base and J by 6 bases. The CDR3 is 17 amino acids. Germline V gene lookup returns CDR1 SGHRS and CDR2 YFSETQ. The CDR3 protein is CASSLRGSGSRGNEQFF. The CDR3 DNA reads TGCGCCAGCAGCTTGAGGGGTAGCGGGAGTAGAGGCAATGAGCAGTTCTTC.

Of note for this clonotype: This may be a read error: a much more frequent sequence differs by one nucleotide. The J gene is TRBJ2-6, the V gene TRBV6-6; either TRBD1 or TRBD2 may supply D (5 bases each). The CDR3 has 14 residues. Germline V CDR1 and CDR2: MNHNY, SVGAGI (reference sequence). The CDR3 coding sequence is TGTGCCAGCAGTGGGACGTCTGGGGCCAGCGTCCTGACTTTC. Translation: CASSGTSGASVLTF.

The V gene is TRBV5-1, the J gene TRBJ2-5; a possible D gene is TRBD1 (6 bases). Matching the DNA end better, TRBJ2-7 makes the J call doubtful. Germline V gene lookup returns CDR1 SGHRS and CDR2 YFSETQ. There are 13 residues in the CDR3. The CDR3 sequence is CASSLLGADEQYF. The DNA for the CDR3 is TGCGCCAGCAGCTTGTTGGGGGCAGACGAGCAGTACTTC.

The CDR3 DNA sequence: TGTGCCAGCAGCCAAGATTGGGCTAGCTTGGTCGAAGATACGCAGTATTTT. This sequence encodes CASSQDWASLVEDTQYF. This chain connects TRBV4-2 to TRBJ2-3; D perhaps matches TRBD2 (5 bases). With 0 bases removed from V and 5 bases from J, the gap between germline ends came to 18 bases. Germline values: CDR1 LGHNA, CDR2 YNFKEQ. This CDR3 contains 17 residues.

The sample holds a few counts of this clonotype. The V and J genes are TRBV7-2 and TRBJ2-4; D might be TRBD1 or TRBD2, each matching 6 bases. Per the germline V gene, CDR1 is SGHTA and CDR2 is FQGNSA. Trimming removed 3 bases from V and 9 bases from J, with 18 bases in between. CDR3 length equals 15 residues. The CDR3: CASSLDTGSEGIQYF. The DNA of the CDR3 is TGTGCCAGCAGCTTGGACACAGGGTCGGAGGGCATTCAGTACTTC. The entire variable domain, with the rest obtained from reference TRBV7-2 and TRBJ2-4, is as follows: GAGVSQSPSNKVTEKGKDVELRCDPISGHTALYWYRQSLGQGLEFLIYFQGNSAPDKSGLPSDRFSAERTGGSVSTLTIQRTQQEDSAVYLCASSLDTGSEGIQYFGAGTRLSVL.

The chain employs TRBV4-3 and TRBJ2-7; TRBD2 is a possible D gene (6 bases). The CDR3 loop spans 14 amino acids. Germline V lookup: CDR1 LGHNA, CDR2 YSLEER. Trimming stripped 0 bases from V and 4 bases from J, with 10 bases between. The CDR3, as DNA: TGCGCCAGCAGCCAAGATACTAGCTTGTACGAGCAGTACTTC. Amino acid sequence: CASSQDTSLYEQYF.

The J gene is TRBJ2-1, the V gene TRBV9, with D perhaps assigned TRBD1 or TRBD2 (6 bases each). The V gene lost 2 bases and the J gene lost 5 bases, with 20 bases spanning the gap. The germline V gene encodes CDR1 SGDLS and CDR2 YYNGEE. The CDR3 length is 17 residues. The DNA of the CDR3 is TGTGCCAGCAGCGTGGGGGCGATGGGTCGGAGGGACAATGAGCAGTTCTTC. This translates into CASSVGAMGRRDNEQFF.

The chain combines TRBV5-1 with TRBJ2-1; D perhaps matches TRBD2 (7 bases). CDR3 size: 16 residues. V was clipped by 1 base and J by 6 bases, with 17 bases between them. Germline V gene sequence: CDR1 SGHRS, CDR2 YFSETQ. CDR3 residues: CASSLRGGALGNEQFF. The CDR3, as DNA: TGCGCCAGCAGCTTGCGTGGGGGGGCTCTGGGCAATGAGCAGTTCTTC.

This clonotype was seen a few times. The chain couples TRBV5-1 to TRBJ1-2; D unclear. This CDR3 region has 14 residues. Trimming took off 0 bases at V and 4 bases at J, with 10 bases between the two ends. Germline loops: CDR1 SGHRS, CDR2 YFSETQ. CDR3 coding DNA: TGCGCCAGCAGCTTGGGAGAGAGCCGCTATGGCTACACCTTC. It encodes CASSLGESRYGYTF.

Note on this clonotype: A much larger clone is a single base away; this may be a read error. J is TRBJ1-2 and V is TRBV4-2, with D uncertain. The germline V gene encodes CDR1 LGHNA and CDR2 YNFKEQ. V gave up 1 base and J gave up 4 bases, with 4 bases separating them. The CDR3 is 12 residues long. The CDR3 coding sequence is TGTGCCAGCAGCCAAGCGACCTATGGCTACACCTTC. It encodes CASSQATYGYTF.

The chain employs TRBV12-3 or TRBV12-4 and TRBJ2-3, with 9 bases fitting TRBD2. J was trimmed by 3 bases and V by 6 bases; bases with no gene match: 7. The CDR3 loop spans 15 amino acids. The CDR3 bases are TGTGCCAGCAGAAAACGCGGGGGGGATACAGATACGCAGTATTTT. Translating gives CASRKRGGDTDTQYF.

In DNA form, the CDR3 reads TGCGCCAGCAGCCAAGTCGCGGGACTAGCAGATACGCAGTATTTT. It is translated as CASSQVAGLADTQYF. The chain couples TRBV4-3 to TRBJ2-3, with 8 bases identical to TRBD2. Germline CDR1 and CDR2: LGHNA and YSLEER. This CDR3 contains 15 residues. Trimming took 1 base from V and 4 from J; bases not matched to a gene: 4.

For this clonotype: A read error may produce the germline difference seen at one junction end. V and J are TRBV5-6 and TRBJ2-5; D not certain. The V gene's germline CDR1 is SGHDT and CDR2 YYEEEE. The CDR3 runs 13 residues. CDR3 region: CAGSFRTKETQYF. CDR3 coding DNA: TGTGCCGGCAGCTTTCGGACCAAAGAGACCCAGTACTTC.

This clonotype showed up many times. This chain connects TRBV28 to TRBJ2-5; TRBD2 agrees at 7 bases. The J segment lost 3 bases and the V segment lost 5 bases, leaving 0 bases of the junction unmatched. The CDR3 extends over 12 amino acids. Germline values: CDR1 MDHEN, CDR2 SYDVKM. CDR3 in DNA: TGTGCCAGCAGTAGCGGGGAAGAGACCCAGTACTTC. This encodes CASSSGEETQYF.

This chain connects TRBV6-6 to TRBJ1-2, with D unresolved. The CDR3 is 16 amino acids. CDR1 is MNHNY and CDR2 is SVGAGI in the germline V gene (reference sequence). Trimming stripped 2 bases from V and 8 bases from J, with 21 bases between. For the CDR3, the DNA is TGTGCCAGCAGTTACCTTTTGGGGTACAGCCCGGAGGGCTACACCTTC. Protein product: CASSYLLGYSPEGYTF.

The chain has TRBV28 and TRBJ2-7; tentative D call: TRBD1 (6 bases). Trimming removed 9 bases at V and 0 bases at J, with 12 bases between. Germline V gene sequence: CDR1 MDHEN, CDR2 SYDVKM. The CDR3 is made up of 13 amino acids. This CDR3 reads CASQGIRSYEQYF. For the CDR3, the DNA is TGTGCCAGTCAGGGGATACGCTCCTACGAGCAGTACTTC.

This clonotype was seen many times. This chain links TRBV10-2 with TRBJ2-3; 9 nucleotides match TRBD1. Germline trimming cut 2 bases from V and 13 bases from J; bases unmatched to any gene: 10. This CDR3 has 14 residues. Per germline, CDR1 WSHSY and CDR2 SAAADI. The DNA of the CDR3 is TGCGCCAGCAGTGAGCAAAGATCGGGACAGGGCGAGTATTTT. Protein sequence: CASSEQRSGQGEYF.

This chain uses TRBV24-1 with TRBJ2-3; 9 bases agree with TRBD1. The V and J ends lost 5 bases and 4 bases, in that order; junction bases with no gene match: 9. CDR3 size: 16 residues. Germline CDR1 and CDR2: KGHDR and SFDVKD. CDR3 sequence: CATSGPGQGSSDTQYF. The CDR3 DNA reads as TGTGCCACCAGTGGGCCGGGACAGGGCTCCTCAGATACGCAGTATTTT.

This clonotype appeared a few times. The chain employs TRBV5-1 and TRBJ2-7; a weak D match, TRBD2 (5 bases). This CDR3 spans 14 amino acids. V lost 0 bases and J lost 1, with 8 bases in between. Per germline, CDR1 SGHRS and CDR2 YFSETQ. CDR3 DNA sequence: TGCGCCAGCAGCTTGGAACCGGGATCCTACGAGCAGTACTTC. It translates to CASSLEPGSYEQYF.

This clonotype was observed a handful of times. J is TRBJ2-5 and V is TRBV12-3 or TRBV12-4; TRBD1 agrees at 10 bases. The DNA end is a closer match to TRBJ2-7, so the J assignment may be wrong. The CDR3 extends over 14 amino acids. As DNA, the CDR3 is TGTGCCAGCAGTCTCCGGGACAGGGGTCGCGAGCAGTACTTC. Translated, it gives CASSLRDRGREQYF.

The CDR3 DNA sequence: TGTGCCAGCAGCAGGACAACAATTAATGAAAAACTGTTTTTT. Protein: CASSRTTINEKLFF. The chain employs TRBV7-6 and TRBJ1-4; a weak D match, TRBD1 (5 bases). Trimming shortened V by 5 bases and J by 4 bases, and 11 bases separated the two germline ends. Germline V CDR1 and CDR2: SGHVS, FNYEAQ. This CDR3 contains 14 residues.

In its sample, this clonotype was seen a few times. The chain is built from TRBV5-1 and TRBJ2-1; the D is unclear. The germline V gene encodes CDR1 SGHRS and CDR2 YFSETQ. The CDR3 runs 13 residues. Trimming stripped 8 bases from V and 8 bases from J, with 17 bases between. The CDR3 loop is CASRPPGGDEQFF. The DNA for the CDR3 is TGCGCCAGTCGACCCCCGGGTGGAGATGAGCAGTTCTTC.

Points on this clonotype: Germline and junction disagree at one end, which may indicate a read error. The V call is TRBV3-1, the J call TRBJ2-5; unclear D gene. The CDR3 is 14 amino acids. The germline V gene has CDR1 LGHDT and CDR2 YNNKEL (reference sequence). CDR3 region: CANSQVWEQETQYF. The DNA of the CDR3 is TGTGCCAACAGCCAAGTATGGGAACAAGAGACCCAGTACTTC.

CDR3 coding DNA: TGTGCCAGCAACATATGGGGGTCCGGGACCCAGGGCAGTTGGTCCCAGTACTTC. This gives the protein CASNIWGSGTQGSWSQYF. V usage is TRBV2 and J usage is TRBJ2-7; D tentatively fits TRBD1 or TRBD2 (5 bases each). There are 18 residues in the CDR3. Germline CDR1 is SNHLY and CDR2 is FYNNEI. V lost 7 bases and J 10 bases, leaving 35 bases between the germline ends.

On this clonotype: The germline gene is not matched at one end of the junction; a read error may be the cause. The V and J genes are TRBV11-1 and TRBJ2-7; possibly TRBD2 for D (5 bases). From germline, CDR1 is SGHAT and CDR2 FQDESV (reference sequence). The CDR3 length is 13 residues. In nucleotides, the CDR3 is TGTGTCAGCAGCTTACTAGGGCTAGACGAGCAGTACTTC. It specifies CVSSLLGLDEQYF.